Listed below are T cell receptor beta chains from one sample, sequenced in a study of radiotherapy plus CTLA-4 blockade in lung cancer. Profiling relied on immunoSEQ multiplex PCR, and the TCRdb table lists in-frame clones only, not all of them. The sample includes some 27,000 clones, over 70% of them seen just once. The starting material was peripheral blood, obtained from a patient treated with radiotherapy plus ipilimumab. These receptor sequences come from a human donor with non-small cell lung cancer that progressed on radiotherapy plus ipilimumab. CDR3s include the opening cysteine and the closing phenylalanine or tryptophan. The D gene is left open where the match is weak. Only part of the rows carry a size: once, few, many, or a class if the clone is expanded.

TRBJ2-5	-	-	TRBV27	CASSLSGGGLGETQYF	TGTGCCAGCAGTTTATCGGGAGGGGGCTTAGGGGAGACCCAGTACTTC
TRBJ2-1	TRBD2	-	TRBV14	CASSQVPGLAYNEQFF	TGTGCCAGCAGCCAGGTCCCGGGACTAGCTTACAATGAGCAGTTCTTC
TRBJ2-1	-	-	TRBV28	CASSLERDNTEQFF	TGTGCCAGCAGTCTGGAACGGGATAATACAGAGCAGTTCTTC
TRBJ1-2	-	-	TRBV15	CATSRPDTTYGYTF	TGTGCCACCAGCAGACCGGACACCACCTATGGCTACACCTTC
TRBJ1-6	-	-	TRBV4-2	CASSPLEEGNSPLHF	TGTGCCAGCAGCCCCCTGGAGGAGGGGAATTCACCCCTCCACTTT
TRBJ2-3	-	once	TRBV7-9	CASSPRRDLITDTQYF	TGTGCCAGCAGCCCCCGGCGGGACCTGATTACAGATACGCAGTATTTT
TRBJ1-3	-	-	TRBV9	CASSLGGGYISGNTIYF	TGTGCCAGCAGCCTGGGGGGAGGGTACATCTCTGGAAACACCATATATTTT
TRBJ2-1	TRBD2	few	TRBV4-1	CASSQMTSGGYNEQFF	TGCGCCAGCAGCCAAATGACTAGCGGGGGGTACAATGAGCAGTTCTTC
TRBJ2-2	-	few	TRBV2	CASRWTALGTGELFF	TGTGCCAGCAGGTGGACGGCCTTGGGCACCGGGGAGCTGTTTTTT
TRBJ2-1	TRBD2	-	TRBV7-3	CASSSPPSGRAQDLNEQFF	TGTGCCAGCAGCTCCCCCCCTAGCGGGAGGGCCCAGGATCTGAATGAGCAGTTCTTC
TRBJ1-2	-	-	TRBV5-1	CASSLEGGEGNTF	TGCGCCAGCAGCTTGGAAGGAGGAGAGGGGAACACCTTC
TRBJ1-5	-	-	TRBV13	CASSQGAGWNQPQHF	TGTGCCAGCAGCCAAGGGGCAGGGTGGAATCAGCCCCAGCATTTT
TRBJ2-3	TRBD2	-	TRBV5-1	CASSLGPARSGGRDTQYF	TGCGCCAGCAGCTTGGGCCCCGCTCGCAGCGGGGGGCGGGATACGCAGTATTTT
TRBJ2-3	-	-	TRBV28	CASPDWDTQYF	TGTGCCAGCCCCGACTGGGATACGCAGTATTTT
TRBJ2-1	-	-	TRBV4-1	CASSQESAYNEQFF	TGCGCCAGCAGCCAAGAAAGCGCCTACAATGAGCAGTTCTTC
TRBJ1-1	-	once	TRBV19	CASSLALNTEAFF	TGTGCCAGTAGTCTGGCGTTGAACACTGAAGCTTTCTTT
TRBJ2-3	TRBD2	-	TRBV7-9	CASRRPFRGRAPDTQYF	TGTGCCAGCAGGCGCCCTTTTCGCGGGAGGGCCCCAGATACGCAGTATTTT
TRBJ2-7	-	-	TRBV5-6	CASSLTGFGGEQYF	TGTGCCAGCAGCCTCACCGGGTTTGGAGGCGAGCAGTACTTC
TRBJ2-7	TRBD1	-	TRBV28	CASSLGARGQGYF	TGTGCCAGCAGTTTAGGGGCCCGGGGACAGGGGTACTTC
TRBJ1-1	TRBD1	once	TRBV11-2	CASSYGQGEGGEAFF	TGTGCCAGCAGCTACGGACAGGGGGAAGGGGGTGAAGCTTTCTTT
TRBJ1-5	-	-	TRBV6-1	CASSPQASRNQPQHF	TGTGCCAGCAGTCCTCAGGCCTCACGGAATCAGCCCCAGCATTTT
TRBJ2-7	-	-	TRBV2	CASSEERGFSYEQYF	TGTGCCAGCAGTGAAGAGAGGGGTTTCTCCTACGAGCAGTACTTC
TRBJ1-1	-	once	TRBV4-3	CASSQEGTSIGTTEAFF	TGCGCCAGCAGCCAAGAAGGGACTTCCATAGGGACCACTGAAGCTTTCTTT
TRBJ2-1	-	-	TRBV18	CASSPRMGFNEQFF	TGTGCCAGCTCACCACGGATGGGCTTCAATGAGCAGTTCTTC
TRBJ1-1	-	once	TRBV14	CASSDHYPEAFF	TGTGCCAGCAGCGACCATTACCCTGAAGCTTTCTTT
TRBJ2-1	TRBD2	-	TRBV6-5	CASSYVVPSGNNEQFF	TGTGCCAGCAGTTACGTCGTGCCTAGCGGAAACAATGAGCAGTTCTTC
TRBJ1-5	-	-	TRBV6-5	CASSSRQAHNQPQHF	TGTGCCAGCAGTTCCCGACAGGCCCACAATCAGCCCCAGCATTTT
TRBJ1-2	-	-	TRBV7-9	CASSPQWLGGGLANYGYTF	TGTGCCAGCAGCCCCCAGTGGTTGGGAGGAGGCCTAGCTAACTATGGCTACACCTTC
TRBJ1-4	TRBD1	-	TRBV27	CASRMTFRGSGEKLFF	TGTGCCAGCAGGATGACATTCAGGGGGTCGGGTGAAAAACTGTTTTTT
TRBJ1-1	TRBD1	-	TRBV11-2	CASRSIRGYTEAFF	TGTGCCAGCAGATCAATCAGGGGGTACACTGAAGCTTTCTTT
TRBJ1-5	-	once	TRBV6-6	CASSYAGRQPQHF	TGTGCCAGCAGTTACGCCGGGCGGCAGCCCCAGCATTTT
TRBJ1-1	TRBD1	few	TRBV7-2	CASSSPDRGDTEAFF	TGTGCCAGCAGCTCCCCAGACAGGGGGGACACTGAAGCTTTCTTT
TRBJ2-5	TRBD2	-	TRBV10-3	CAISEGTSVQETQYF	TGTGCCATCAGTGAAGGGACTAGCGTACAAGAGACCCAGTACTTC
TRBJ2-1	TRBD2	-	TRBV29-1	CSVDRGGLAGGPLYNEQFF	TGCAGCGTTGATCGAGGGGGTCTAGCGGGAGGGCCGCTCTACAATGAGCAGTTCTTC
TRBJ2-2	-	-	TRBV7-3	CASSLITGMNTGELFF	TGTGCCAGCAGCTTAATAACAGGAATGAACACCGGGGAGCTGTTTTTT
TRBJ2-5	TRBD1	-	TRBV5-1	CASSQGALETQYF	TGCGCCAGCAGTCAGGGGGCGTTAGAGACCCAGTACTTC
TRBJ2-1	TRBD2	-	TRBV5-4	CASSSPGLGSSYNEQFF	TGTGCCAGCAGCTCCCCCGGACTAGGAAGCTCCTACAATGAGCAGTTCTTC
TRBJ2-3	TRBD1	few	TRBV11-3	CASSSFGQALGSDTQYF	TGTGCCAGCAGCTCTTTCGGACAGGCTCTAGGGTCAGATACGCAGTATTTT
TRBJ2-7	-	-	TRBV7-2	CASSPGHSYEQYF	TGTGCCAGCAGCCCAGGACACAGCTACGAGCAGTACTTC
TRBJ2-2	-	-	TRBV6-4	CASRGPNTGELFF	TGTGCCAGCAGAGGGCCGAACACCGGGGAGCTGTTTTTT
TRBJ1-2	TRBD1	-	TRBV28	CASSYPTGANYGYTF	TGTGCCAGCAGTTACCCGACAGGGGCTAACTATGGCTACACCTTC